This TCR beta chain derives from a study of radiation and T cells in renal cell carcinoma. As to time point: blood 2 weeks post-SBRT. Treatment specified: 15 Gy SBRT to primary tumor, nephrectomy 4 weeks later. Radiation-treated patients gave blood at baseline, week 2 and week 4. This renal cell carcinoma was of the clear cell type. Repertoires were generated with immunoSEQ multiplex PCR, while TCRdb's copy carries only in-frame clones and drops some. This table has fewer than 30,000 clones, roughly 80% appearing once. As regards this clone: Its antigen is unknown.

Study results and caveats: Baseline intratumoral clonotype presence is unknown without pretreatment biopsies. Top tumor clonotypes rose in blood 2 weeks post-radiation, then contracted.

CDR1 and CDR2 from the germline V gene are MGHDK and SYGVNS. Deletions cut 4 bases from V and 5 bases from J, with 16 bases between. The CDR3 is 15 amino acids. Here the sequenced sample was blood, taken from a patient whose treatment included radiotherapy and nephrectomy. The source is a man aged 60-69 years with renal cell carcinoma. The chain links TRBV25-1 to TRBJ2-3; possible D gene TRBD2, 5 bases. CDR3 bases: TGTGCCAGCAGTGGTCTAGCCCCAAACGGAGATACGCAGTATTTT. Translated, it gives CASSGLAPNGDTQYF.